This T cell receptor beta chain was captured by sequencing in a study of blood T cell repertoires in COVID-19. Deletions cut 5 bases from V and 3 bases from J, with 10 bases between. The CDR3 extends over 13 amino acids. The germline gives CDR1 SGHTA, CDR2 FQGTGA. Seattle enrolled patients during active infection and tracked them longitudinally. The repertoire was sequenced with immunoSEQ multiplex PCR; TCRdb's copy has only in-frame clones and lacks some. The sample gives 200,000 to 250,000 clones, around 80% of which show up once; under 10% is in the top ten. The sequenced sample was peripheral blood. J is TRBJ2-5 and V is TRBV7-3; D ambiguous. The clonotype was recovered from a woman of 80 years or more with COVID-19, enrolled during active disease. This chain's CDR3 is CASSQTPEETQYF. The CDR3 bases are TGTGCCAGCAGCCAAACCCCAGAAGAGACCCAGTACTTC. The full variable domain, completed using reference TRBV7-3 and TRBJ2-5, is GAGVSQTPSNKVTEKGKYVELRCDPISGHTALYWYRQSLGQGPEFLIYFQGTGAADDSGLPNDRFFAVRPEGSVSTLKIQRTERGDSAVYLCASSQTPEETQYFGPGTRLLVL.